This is a list of T cell receptor beta chains from one sample in a study of T cell responses to AZD1222 COVID-19 vaccine. TCRdb's table, derived via immunoSEQ multiplex PCR, lists solely in-frame clones and lacks some. Among some 140,000 clones listed, roughly nine tenths were seen once. Sequencing used peripheral blood, obtained on day 0 of AZD1222 vaccination. The source of these receptors is an adult in good health. Each CDR3 is given with its conserved first and last residue. A D gene is named only where the DNA matches it firmly. Not every row has a clone size; where given, it reads once, few, many or a size class.

V	D	J	size	CDR3	DNA
TRBV5-1	.	TRBJ1-5	.	CASSLDGSNQPQHF	TGCGCCAGCAGCTTGGACGGTTCCAATCAGCCCCAGCATTTT
TRBV19	.	TRBJ1-2	.	CASSPWTDSDGYTF	TGTGCCAGTAGTCCATGGACTGACTCGGACGGCTACACCTTC
TRBV19	TRBD1	TRBJ2-7	few	CASAPDRFASYEQYF	TGTGCCAGTGCGCCGGACAGGTTTGCCTCCTACGAGCAGTACTTC
TRBV28	TRBD1	TRBJ1-4	.	CASSLSSQGGEKLFF	TGTGCCAGCAGTTTATCGAGCCAGGGGGGCGAAAAACTGTTTTTT
TRBV6-1	.	TRBJ1-1	.	CASSEPVWAEAFF	TGTGCCAGCAGTGAACCGGTATGGGCTGAAGCTTTCTTT
TRBV19	.	TRBJ2-2	.	CASRRSTNTGELFF	TGTGCCAGCCGGCGAAGCACGAACACCGGGGAGCTGTTTTTT
TRBV5-5	.	TRBJ2-3	.	CASSLGGTLTDTQYF	TGTGCCAGCAGCTTGGGGGGTACACTCACAGATACGCAGTATTTT
TRBV5-4	TRBD1	TRBJ1-6	.	CASSSEDRESSPLHF	TGTGCCAGCAGCTCCGAGGACAGGGAGAGTTCACCCCTCCACTTT
TRBV19	TRBD2	TRBJ2-2	.	CASITGGTNTGELFF	TGTGCCAGTATAACGGGGGGAACGAACACCGGGGAGCTGTTTTTT
TRBV5-4	.	TRBJ2-6	.	CASSPPSSGANVLTF	TGTGCCAGCAGCCCCCCCAGCTCTGGGGCCAACGTCCTGACTTTC
TRBV20-1	.	TRBJ2-2	.	CSASPGVTGELFF	TGCAGTGCTAGTCCAGGGGTTACCGGGGAGCTGTTTTTT
TRBV6-4	.	TRBJ1-2	.	CASSEQVNYGYTF	TGTGCCAGCAGTGAGCAAGTTAACTATGGCTACACCTTC
TRBV10-1	TRBD1	TRBJ2-5	.	CASSETGVETQYF	TGCGCCAGCAGTGAGACAGGGGTAGAGACCCAGTACTTC
TRBV9	.	TRBJ1-2	.	CASSPWQDRNYGYTF	TGTGCCAGCAGCCCATGGCAGGACAGAAACTATGGCTACACCTTC
TRBV12-5	.	TRBJ2-7	.	CARVHRVEQYF	TGTGCTAGAGTTCACAGGGTCGAGCAGTACTTC
TRBV2	.	TRBJ2-7	.	CASSGGELPDYEQYF	TGTGCCAGCAGTGGAGGGGAGCTTCCGGATTACGAGCAGTACTTC
TRBV12-3/TRBV12-4	.	TRBJ1-1	once	CASSLRGGTEAFF	TGTGCCAGCAGTTTAAGAGGGGGCACTGAAGCTTTCTTT
TRBV19	.	TRBJ1-5	.	CATQALGAVNQPQHF	TGTGCCACCCAAGCCCTCGGGGCCGTCAATCAGCCCCAGCATTTT
TRBV28	.	TRBJ1-5	.	CASSTTKQPQHF	TGTGCCAGCAGCACGACTAAACAGCCCCAGCATTTT
TRBV4-3	TRBD1	TRBJ2-4	.	CASSQDTGGNIQYF	TGCGCCAGCAGCCAAGATACAGGGGGGAACATTCAGTACTTC
TRBV5-5	TRBD1	TRBJ1-6	.	CASSWTQGAGGPLHF	TGTGCCAGCAGCTGGACTCAGGGGGCAGGCGGACCCCTCCACTTT
TRBV7-5	.	TRBJ1-5	.	CARSLVPGIRGQPQHF	TGTGCCAGAAGCTTAGTTCCAGGGATAAGGGGTCAGCCCCAGCATTTT
TRBV5-5	.	TRBJ1-2	.	CASSREGPYGYTF	TGTGCCAGCAGCCGAGAGGGCCCCTATGGCTACACCTTC
TRBV5-4	TRBD1	TRBJ1-2	few	CASSPDRVSWGYTF	TGTGCCAGCAGCCCGGACAGGGTCAGTTGGGGCTACACCTTC
TRBV6-2/TRBV6-3	TRBD1	TRBJ1-2	.	CASSYPGQGDNYGYTF	TGTGCCAGCAGTTACCCGGGACAGGGCGATAACTATGGCTACACCTTC
TRBV10-3	TRBD2	TRBJ2-3	few	CAISDRAGGSDTQYF	TGTGCCATCAGTGATAGGGCGGGGGGTTCGGATACGCAGTATTTT
TRBV11-2	.	TRBJ1-4	.	CASSPTPGREKLFF	TGTGCCAGCAGCCCGACTCCCGGTCGAGAAAAACTGTTTTTT
TRBV18	.	TRBJ1-1	.	CASSPPTGNTEAFF	TGTGCCAGCTCACCACCGACAGGGAACACTGAAGCTTTCTTT
TRBV28	.	TRBJ2-5	.	CASSLATGQPQETQYF	TGTGCCAGCAGTTTAGCCACCGGGCAACCTCAAGAGACCCAGTACTTC
TRBV7-2	TRBD1	TRBJ2-2	.	CASSPDRVNTGELFF	TGTGCCAGCAGCCCGGACAGGGTGAACACCGGGGAGCTGTTTTTT
TRBV28	.	TRBJ2-7	few	CASRTGTVGEQYF	TGTGCCAGCAGGACCGGGACGGTTGGCGAGCAGTACTTC
TRBV6-5	.	TRBJ1-6	.	CASSYRGGINSPLHF	TGTGCCAGCAGTTATCGGGGGGGAATTAATTCACCCCTCCACTTT
TRBV10-1	.	TRBJ1-5	.	CASTPTVGTWGQISNQPQHF	TGCGCCAGCACCCCTACGGTTGGAACGTGGGGGCAGATTAGCAATCAGCCCCAGCATTTT
TRBV6-2/TRBV6-3	TRBD2	TRBJ2-7	.	CASSYYWGGNSYEQYF	TGTGCCAGCAGTTACTATTGGGGGGGAAACTCCTACGAGCAGTACTTC
TRBV7-9	.	TRBJ2-4	.	CASSPPLRVGDIQYF	TGTGCCAGCAGCCCCCCCTTGAGGGTCGGGGATATTCAGTACTTC
TRBV12-5	.	TRBJ2-7	.	CASGLVPAALYEQYF	TGTGCTAGTGGTTTGGTACCTGCGGCACTATACGAGCAGTACTTC
TRBV5-4	TRBD1	TRBJ2-7	.	CASSSRTGFLGEQYF	TGTGCCAGCAGTTCTAGGACAGGGTTCCTTGGGGAGCAGTACTTC
TRBV10-3	.	TRBJ1-1	.	CAISDRNTEAFF	TGTGCCATCAGTGACAGGAACACTGAAGCTTTCTTT
TRBV7-8	TRBD1	TRBJ2-2	.	CASSLGTGGSTGELFF	TGTGCCAGCAGCCTAGGGACAGGGGGCTCCACCGGGGAGCTGTTTTTT
TRBV9	TRBD2	TRBJ2-1	once	CASKPSGGHNEQFF	TGTGCCAGCAAGCCTAGCGGGGGGCACAATGAGCAGTTCTTC
TRBV7-2	.	TRBJ1-5	.	CASSAIHSGSFINQPQHF	TGTGCCAGCAGCGCTATACACTCGGGGTCTTTCATCAATCAGCCCCAGCATTTT
TRBV7-9	.	TRBJ1-6	.	CASSPAGRRSPLHF	TGTGCCAGCAGCCCAGCAGGGCGCCGGTCACCCCTCCACTTT
TRBV7-2	TRBD1	TRBJ2-5	.	CASSVQGARETQYF	TGTGCCAGCAGCGTACAGGGGGCGCGGGAGACCCAGTACTTC
TRBV5-1	.	TRBJ2-2	.	CASRSDMTFTGELFF	TGCGCCAGCAGGTCGGACATGACGTTCACCGGGGAGCTGTTTTTT
TRBV6-5	TRBD2	TRBJ2-7	.	CASRWTSATYEQYF	TGTGCCAGCAGGTGGACTAGCGCGACCTACGAGCAGTACTTC
TRBV11-2	.	TRBJ1-5	once	CASSLGGDQPQHF	TGTGCCAGCAGCTTAGGGGGTGATCAGCCCCAGCATTTT
TRBV7-6	.	TRBJ2-1	.	CASSRLARVTGNEQFF	TGTGCCAGCAGCCGACTCGCTAGGGTAACGGGGAATGAGCAGTTCTTC
TRBV19	.	TRBJ1-5	.	CASSDSWTASNQPQHF	TGTGCCAGTAGTGACTCCTGGACAGCGAGCAATCAGCCCCAGCATTTT
TRBV19	TRBD2	TRBJ2-3	.	CASTKWASGARDTQYF	TGTGCCAGTACGAAATGGGCTAGCGGGGCTCGGGATACGCAGTATTTT
TRBV5-1	TRBD1	TRBJ2-7	once	CASSLAGQGIYEQYF	TGCGCCAGCAGCTTGGCTGGACAGGGCATCTACGAGCAGTACTTC
TRBV4-3	.	TRBJ2-1	.	CASSHEPTVAYNEQFF	TGCGCCAGCAGCCACGAACCGACAGTTGCGTACAATGAGCAGTTCTTC
TRBV6-6	TRBD1	TRBJ1-2	.	CASSSGQGLTGYTF	TGTGCCAGCAGTTCAGGACAGGGGCTAACCGGCTACACCTTC
TRBV7-8	TRBD2	TRBJ2-2	.	CASSLTLAGPGELFF	TGTGCCAGCAGCTTAACACTAGCGGGGCCCGGGGAGCTGTTTTTT
TRBV3-1/TRBV3-2	.	TRBJ1-2	.	CASSPVDSEGYTF	TGTGCCAGCAGCCCGGTGGACAGCGAGGGCTACACCTTC
TRBV7-2	.	TRBJ1-1	.	CASSLTYSSSHTEAFF	TGTGCCAGCAGCTTAACGTATAGCAGCTCCCACACTGAAGCTTTCTTT
TRBV11-3	.	TRBJ1-1	few	CASSPTANTEAFF	TGTGCCAGCAGCCCGACAGCGAACACTGAAGCTTTCTTT
TRBV12-1	.	TRBJ2-7	few	CASSASRAQRSGFPYEQYF	TGTGCCAGCAGCGCTAGCCGGGCTCAGCGATCTGGGTTCCCCTACGAGCAGTACTTC